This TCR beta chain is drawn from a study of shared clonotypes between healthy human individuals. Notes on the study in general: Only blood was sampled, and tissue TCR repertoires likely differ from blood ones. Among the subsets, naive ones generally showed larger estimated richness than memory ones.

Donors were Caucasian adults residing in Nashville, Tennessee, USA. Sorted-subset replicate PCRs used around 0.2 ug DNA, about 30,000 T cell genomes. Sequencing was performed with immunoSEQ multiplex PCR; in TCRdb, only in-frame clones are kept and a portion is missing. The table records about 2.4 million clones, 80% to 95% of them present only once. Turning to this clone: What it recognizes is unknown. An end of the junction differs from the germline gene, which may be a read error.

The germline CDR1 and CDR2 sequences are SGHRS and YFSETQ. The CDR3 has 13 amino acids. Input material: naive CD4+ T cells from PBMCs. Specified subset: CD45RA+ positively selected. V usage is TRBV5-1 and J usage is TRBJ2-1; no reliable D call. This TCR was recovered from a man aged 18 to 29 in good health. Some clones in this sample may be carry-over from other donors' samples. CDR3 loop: CASSLLSSNEQFF. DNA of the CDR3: TGCGCCAGCAGCCTACTGTCCTCCAATGAGCAGTTCTTC.